This T cell receptor beta chain was sequenced for a study of blood T cell repertoires in COVID-19. Profiling relied on immunoSEQ multiplex PCR, and the TCRdb table lists in-frame clones only, not all of them. Of 350,000 to 450,000 clones in the sample, just over 90% were seen once. Exposed enrollees encountered a COVID-19 case at some point within 2 weeks before study entry. This CDR3 comprises 15 residues. The V gene's germline CDR1 is SGHVS and CDR2 FNYEAQ. V gave up 8 bases and J gave up 2 bases; unmatched junction bases: 8. The source of this sequence is a woman aged 40 to 50 who had been exposed to COVID-19. The sequencing input was PBMCs or T cells enriched from blood (not recorded which). The chain employs TRBV7-6 and TRBJ2-3, with 9 bases identical to TRBD2. The CDR3 DNA sequence: TGTGCCAGCCGTGCTAGCGGGGCTGCCACAGATACGCAGTATTTT. This sequence encodes CASRASGAATDTQYF.